This T cell receptor beta chain was retrieved from a study of T-cell memory formation after mild COVID-19 (dated by TCRdb to the early 2020s). Regarding the research as a whole: TCR sequence clusters from the two donors were found to be largely donor specific. In a couple of donors, T-cell clones that expanded and contracted after mild COVID-19 were followed by sequencing TCRalpha and TCRbeta repertoires longitudinally. Two young, previously healthy adult volunteers, one female and one male, were included in the cohort.

Study-wide conclusions, independent of this receptor: Only a couple of mild cases were covered in the study, and larger cohorts including severe cases with pre-infection samples were considered necessary. Contracting CD4+ clones appeared mostly in the CM and EM memory subsets, whereas CD8+ clones were enriched in EMRA. The second-wave clones that peaked on day 37 were not confirmed to be SARS-CoV-2 specific. From day 15 to 85, contracting clones showed balanced CD4/CD8 phenotypes, whereas a second wave of clones that expanded from day 15 to 37 leaned towards CD4+. Some responding clones were found in pre-infection memory, which suggests that pre-existing cross-reactive memory T cells took part in the SARS-CoV-2 response.

The reads were generated on an Illumina NovaSeq 6000. cDNA libraries for TCRalpha and TCRbeta were prepared by 5'RACE using constant-segment primers, with sample barcodes and unique molecular identifiers added. Trizol reagent was used to extract RNA from every sample. Library amplification was performed in two PCR steps, and a second sample barcode and Illumina TruSeq adapters were introduced in the second step. The libraries were sequenced on an Illumina NovaSeq using 2 x 150 bp paired-end reads. As for how the authors treated the data: The reads were demultiplexed and collapsed into UMI-guided consensus sequences using migec v1.2.7. With mixcr v2.1.11, UMI consensuses were aligned to TRA and TRB V and J templates and assembled into clonotypes. Expanded or contracted clonotypes were those called significant by both edgeR and NoisET, with noise models trained on biological replicates. edgeR calls used a false discovery rate-adjusted p below 0.01 and a log2 fold-change threshold of 1. As an exploratory analysis of dynamics, max-normalized trajectories of the 1000 most abundant clonotypes were examined with PCA combined with hierarchical clustering. Separately sequenced CD4+ and CD8+ repertoires were used to assign the CD4 or CD8 phenotype of responding clones. In-frame beta chains were kept once TCRdb had trimmed the public reads at Q25 with fastp and called clones with MiXCR. Rows with a matching CDR3 protein are joined into one entry that keeps the most common DNA and genes. The V and J calls and clone size are TCRdb's, not the authors'. This sample is represented by around 250,000 distinct CDR3 sequences; 16% of them were singletons. The ten top clones hold approximately 25% of the sample.

This clonotype was picked up a small number of times. Its target antigen remains unknown. No much larger clone exists at a distance of one base, and base qualities are not known. As encoded in the germline V gene (reference sequence), CDR1 is MNHEY while CDR2 is SMNVEV. V drops 0 bases and J drops 5 bases, leaving 13 bases in between. The CDR3, cysteine through phenylalanine, is 15 amino acids long. Of all the DNA, just the CDR3 is kept, 45 bases in frame from base 1. PBMCs were isolated by Ficoll-Paque density gradient centrifugation. The chain employs TRBV27 and TRBJ2-5, with no confident D gene call. Sequenced sample: PBMCs or a T cell subset sorted from them (not recorded which). The sequence came from a man younger than 35 who had mild COVID-19 (a few samples of this study predate the infection). The sample titles of this study are shuffled in the database, so cell type and time point are left out; the donor was told from shared clones. The CDR3 region has the sequence CASSLSVGWWETQYF. The DNA sequence is as follows: TGTGCCAGCAGTTTATCGGTGGGGTGGTGGGAGACCCAGTACTTC.